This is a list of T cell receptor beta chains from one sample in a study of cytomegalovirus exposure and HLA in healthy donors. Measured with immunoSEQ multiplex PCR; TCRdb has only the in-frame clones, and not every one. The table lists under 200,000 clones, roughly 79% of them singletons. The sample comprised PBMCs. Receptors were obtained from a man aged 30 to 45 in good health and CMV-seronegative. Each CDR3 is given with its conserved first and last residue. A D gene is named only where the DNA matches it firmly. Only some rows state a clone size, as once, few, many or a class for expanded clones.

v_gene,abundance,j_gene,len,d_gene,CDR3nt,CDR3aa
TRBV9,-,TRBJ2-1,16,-,TGTGCCAGCAGCGCCCGACAGAAGAGCTCCTACAATGAGCAGTTCTTC,CASSARQKSSYNEQFF
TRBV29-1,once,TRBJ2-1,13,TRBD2,TGCAGCGTGTCCGGGACTACTGCGGGTGAGCAGTTCTTC,CSVSGTTAGEQFF
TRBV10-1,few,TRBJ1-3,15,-,TGCGCCAGCAGTGATTCGGCGGGGACTGGAAACACCATATATTTT,CASSDSAGTGNTIYF
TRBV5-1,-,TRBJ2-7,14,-,TGCGCCAGCAGCTTAACGGGACATCCCACCGAGCAGTACTTC,CASSLTGHPTEQYF
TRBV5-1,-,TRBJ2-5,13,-,TGCGCCAGCAGCTTGCGTTTCCGGGAGACCCAGTACTTC,CASSLRFRETQYF
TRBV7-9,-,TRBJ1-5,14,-,TGTGCCAGCAGCTGGGGGCAGGGCTGGCAGCCCCAGCATTTT,CASSWGQGWQPQHF
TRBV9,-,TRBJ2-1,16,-,TGTGCCAGCAGCACCAACCACAGGGTCTCCTACAATGAGCAGTTCTTC,CASSTNHRVSYNEQFF
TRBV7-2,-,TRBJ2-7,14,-,TGTGCCAGCAGCACAAAGGACAGATTCTACGAGCAGTACTTC,CASSTKDRFYEQYF
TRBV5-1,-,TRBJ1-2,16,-,TGCGCCAGCAGCTTGGGTACAGGACAAGATAACTATGGCTACACCTTC,CASSLGTGQDNYGYTF
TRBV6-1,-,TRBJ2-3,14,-,TGTGCCAGCAGTGTGGGGGGAGGCACAGATACGCAGTATTTT,CASSVGGGTDTQYF
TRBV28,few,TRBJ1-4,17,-,TGTGCCAGCGGGACTTATTCAGGGAGGGGAACTAATGAAAAACTGTTTTTT,CASGTYSGRGTNEKLFF
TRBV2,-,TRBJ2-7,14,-,TGTGCCAGCAGCGGGACTCCCTATTCCTACGAGCAGTACTTC,CASSGTPYSYEQYF
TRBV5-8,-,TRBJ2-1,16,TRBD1,TGTGCCAGCAGCCACCGGACAGGGGGTTCCTACAATGAGCAGTTCTTC,CASSHRTGGSYNEQFF
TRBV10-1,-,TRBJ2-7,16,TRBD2,TGCGCCAGCAGTGCCAATGCGGGACTAGCGGGATCGGGGCAGTACTTC,CASSANAGLAGSGQYF
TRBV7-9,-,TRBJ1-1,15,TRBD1,TGTGCCAGCAGCCAAACAGGGGCTATGAACACTGAAGCTTTCTTT,CASSQTGAMNTEAFF
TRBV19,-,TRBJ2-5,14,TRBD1,TGTGCCAGTAGTATAGGACAGGGGCAAGAGACCCAGTACTTC,CASSIGQGQETQYF
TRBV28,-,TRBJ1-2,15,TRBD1,TGTGCCAGCAGTTCCGGAGACAGGGGAGGCTATGGCTACACCTTC,CASSSGDRGGYGYTF
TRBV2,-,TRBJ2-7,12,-,TGTGCCAGCATGGCGACAAAATACGAGCAGTACTTC,CASMATKYEQYF
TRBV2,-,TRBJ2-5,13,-,TGTGCCAGCAGCTACGGACAGCAAGAGACCCAGTACTTC,CASSYGQQETQYF
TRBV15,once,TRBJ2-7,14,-,TGTGCCACCAGCAGAGTCAACATGATCTACGAGCAGTACTTC,CATSRVNMIYEQYF
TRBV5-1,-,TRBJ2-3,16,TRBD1,TGCGCCAGCAGCCCAGGACAGGGCGTGGGCACAGATACGCAGTATTTT,CASSPGQGVGTDTQYF
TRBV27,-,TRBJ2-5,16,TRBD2,TGTGCCAGCAGTATAACTGGGACTAGCGGGATAAAGACCCAGTACTTC,CASSITGTSGIKTQYF
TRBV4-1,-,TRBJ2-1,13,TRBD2,TGCGCCAGCAGCCCCGGGGGGTACAATGAGCAGTTCTTC,CASSPGGYNEQFF
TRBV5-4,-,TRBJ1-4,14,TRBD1,TGTGCCAGCAGCGCAGGGGGCACTAATGAAAAACTGTTTTTT,CASSAGGTNEKLFF
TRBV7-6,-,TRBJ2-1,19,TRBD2,TGTGCCAGCAGCTTAGGGGGAGGGAGGGATCGTTCCTTTCGGAATGAGCAGTTCTTC,CASSLGGGRDRSFRNEQFF
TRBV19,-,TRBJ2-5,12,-,TGTGCCAGCGCTCCGGGGAAGGAGACCCAGTACTTC,CASAPGKETQYF
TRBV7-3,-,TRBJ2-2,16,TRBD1,TGTGCCAGCAGCTTAAGACAGGGGGAAGACACCGGGGAGCTGTTTTTT,CASSLRQGEDTGELFF
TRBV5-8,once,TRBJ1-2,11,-,TGTGCCAGCAGCTACAGTGGAGGCTACACCTTC,CASSYSGGYTF
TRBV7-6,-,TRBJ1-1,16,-,TGTGCCAGCAGCTTAGCGGCCCCTCCCAAGAACACTGAAGCTTTCTTT,CASSLAAPPKNTEAFF
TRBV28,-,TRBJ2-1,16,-,TGTGCCAGCACCAAACCCAGTACAGGACTATGGGATGAGCAGTTCTTC,CASTKPSTGLWDEQFF
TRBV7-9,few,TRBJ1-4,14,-,TGTGCCAGCAGCTTAAAAGGGGTGTATGAAAAACTGTTTTTT,CASSLKGVYEKLFF
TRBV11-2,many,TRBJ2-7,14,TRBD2,TGTGCCAGCAGCAACGGACTAGCGGGAGTCGAGCAGTACTTC,CASSNGLAGVEQYF
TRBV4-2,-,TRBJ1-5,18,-,TGTGCCAGCAGCCAAGAAGTCGGGGATCCCGCGTTCGAAGAGCCCCAGCATTTT,CASSQEVGDPAFEEPQHF
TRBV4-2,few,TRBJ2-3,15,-,TGTGCCAGCAGCCAAATTATCGGGAGCACAGATACGCAGTATTTT,CASSQIIGSTDTQYF
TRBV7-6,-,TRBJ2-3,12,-,TGTGCCAGCAGCCTTATCACAGATACGCAGTATTTT,CASSLITDTQYF
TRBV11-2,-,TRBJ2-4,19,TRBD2,TGTGCCAGCAGCTTAGGGGGTAGCGGGGTAATAATAGCCAAAAACATTCAGTACTTC,CASSLGGSGVIIAKNIQYF
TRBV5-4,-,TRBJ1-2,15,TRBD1,TGTGCCAGCAGCCGTTCTCTCGACAGGGCTGGCGGCTACACCTTC,CASSRSLDRAGGYTF